This T cell receptor beta chain is drawn from a study of blood T cell repertoires in COVID-19. Study background: Some COVID-19 samples were acute and others convalescent; all came from the United States, Italy and Spain. T cells, B-cell-depleted T cells, or PBMCs provided the cDNA or gDNA that served as material.

Germline V gene lookup returns CDR1 LGHNA and CDR2 YSLEER. The ends were cut back, 4 bases at V and 7 bases at J, with 13 bases in the middle. CDR3 length: 14 amino acids. Study processing details: Reference gene primer amplification gave nucleated cell count estimates. Clones were read by immunoSEQ multiplex PCR, and TCRdb kept only the in-frame ones, dropping some. That table supplies the V and J calls and clone size; D and trimming were determined from the DNA. The profile covers about 98,000 clones, with approximately 81% appearing a single time and roughly a tenth taken by the ten largest. What was sequenced was peripheral blood. This clonotype was obtained from a woman aged 80 or over with acute or convalescent COVID-19. This rearrangement joins TRBV4-3 to TRBJ2-2; maybe TRBD2 (6 bases). The CDR3 sequence: CASSRERGIGELFF. CDR3 nucleotides: TGCGCCAGCAGCCGTGAACGGGGGATCGGGGAGCTGTTTTTT.